The entry below gives a single T cell receptor beta chain sequence along with its context. The target antigen is unknown. V was clipped by 7 bases and J by 8 bases; unmatched bases: 6. CDR1 ENHRY and CDR2 SYGVKD come from the germline V gene. This CDR3 contains 12 residues. Researchers isolated at least 7 million PBMCs per sample. The sample belongs to a study of blood T cells in healthy people across ages. Notes on the study in general: Long-lived donors exceeded aged donors in naive CD4+ cells and diversity.

Through a sample-barcoded 5' primer and a J-beta primer mix, a second PCR was run for roughly 7 to 11 cycles. TCRdb reprocessed the 5' RACE reads via MiXCR and lists one record per CDR3 protein. Of about 760,000 distinct CDR3 sequences listed, more than 55% are singletons. The sequencing input was blood. The receptor was isolated from a man aged 35 to 55 in good health. This chain links TRBV10-3 with TRBJ1-1; TRBD1 aligns across 8 bases. DNA of the CDR3: TGTGCCATCAAGGGCCAGGGGGCCGAAGCTTTCTTT. This gives the protein CAIKGQGAEAFF.